Described below is a single T cell receptor beta chain sequence and its context. The repertoire was sequenced with immunoSEQ multiplex PCR; TCRdb's copy has only in-frame clones and lacks some. The table lists about 130,000 clones, about 80% of them singletons, with 9.5% to 10% in the top ten. The data were obtained in a study of blood T cell repertoires in COVID-19. Germline V gene lookup returns CDR1 WSHSY and CDR2 SAAADI. This CDR3 is 13 amino acids long. V lost 10 bases and J 6 bases, leaving 18 bases between the germline ends. The chain is built from TRBV10-2 and TRBJ1-1; D is unresolved. The receptor's source is a man aged 40-49 years with active or convalescent COVID-19. The specimen sequenced was peripheral blood. This chain's CDR3 is CAIHPADGPEAFF. CDR3 nucleotide sequence: TGCGCCATCCACCCAGCCGATGGGCCTGAAGCTTTCTTT.